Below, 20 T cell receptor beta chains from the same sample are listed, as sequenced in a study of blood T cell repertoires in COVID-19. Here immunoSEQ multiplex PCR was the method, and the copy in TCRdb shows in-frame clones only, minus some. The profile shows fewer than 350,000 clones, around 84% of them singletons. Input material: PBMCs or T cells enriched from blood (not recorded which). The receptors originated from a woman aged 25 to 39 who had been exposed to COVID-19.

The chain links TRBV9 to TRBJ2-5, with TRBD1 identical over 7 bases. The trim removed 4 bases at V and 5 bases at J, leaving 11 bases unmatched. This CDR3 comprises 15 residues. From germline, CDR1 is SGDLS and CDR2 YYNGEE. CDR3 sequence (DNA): TGTGCCAGCAGCCCCGGACAGGTGGGGCGGGAGACCCAGTACTTC. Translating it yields CASSPGQVGRETQYF.

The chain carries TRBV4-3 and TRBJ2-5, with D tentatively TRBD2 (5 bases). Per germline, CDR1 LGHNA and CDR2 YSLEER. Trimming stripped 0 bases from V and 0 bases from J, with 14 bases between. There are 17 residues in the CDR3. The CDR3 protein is CASSQDYSGSYQETQYF. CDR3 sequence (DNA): TGCGCCAGCAGCCAAGATTACTCGGGGTCGTACCAAGAGACCCAGTACTTC.

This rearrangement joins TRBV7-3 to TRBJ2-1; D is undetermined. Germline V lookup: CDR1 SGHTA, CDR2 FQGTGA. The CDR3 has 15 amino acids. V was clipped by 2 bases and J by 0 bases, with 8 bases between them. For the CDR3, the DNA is TGTGCCAGCAGCTTAGCGGTTAGCTCCTACAATGAGCAGTTCTTC. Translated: CASSLAVSSYNEQFF.

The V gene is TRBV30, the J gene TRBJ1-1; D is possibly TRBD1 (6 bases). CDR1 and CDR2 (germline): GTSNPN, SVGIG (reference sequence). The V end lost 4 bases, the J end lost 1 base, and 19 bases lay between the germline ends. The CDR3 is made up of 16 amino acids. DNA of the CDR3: TGTGCCTGGACCCCCAGGGGCTTTCACCGGAACACTGAAGCTTTCTTT. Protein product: CAWTPRGFHRNTEAFF.

CDR3 DNA: TGTGCCAGCAGCCGTACGCGGAATGAGCAGTTCTTC. Translating gives CASSRTRNEQFF. J is TRBJ2-1 and V is TRBV5-6, with D unresolved. CDR1 and CDR2 (germline): SGHDT, YYEEEE. V lost 4 bases and J 7 bases, leaving 9 bases between the germline ends. This CDR3 region has 12 residues.

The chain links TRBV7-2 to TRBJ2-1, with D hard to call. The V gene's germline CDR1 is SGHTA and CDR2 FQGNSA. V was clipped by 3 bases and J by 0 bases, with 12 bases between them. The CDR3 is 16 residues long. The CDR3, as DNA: TGTGCCAGCAGCTTGGAGACGTCTAGCTCCTACAATGAGCAGTTCTTC. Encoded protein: CASSLETSSSYNEQFF. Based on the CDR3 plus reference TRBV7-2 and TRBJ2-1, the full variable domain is GAGVSQSPSNKVTEKGKDVELRCDPISGHTALYWYRQSLGQGLEFLIYFQGNSAPDKSGLPSDRFSAERTGGSVSTLTIQRTQQEDSAVYLCASSLETSSSYNEQFFGPGTRLTVL.

CDR3 region: CASRTGSNEQFF. The CDR3 DNA sequence: TGTGCCAGTCGGACAGGCAGTAATGAGCAGTTCTTC. The chain has TRBV19 and TRBJ2-1, with 7 bases matching TRBD1. Germline V gene data show CDR1 as LNHDA and CDR2 as SQIVND (reference sequence). This CDR3 contains 12 residues. V lost 8 bases and J lost 7; bases outside the gene matches: 5.

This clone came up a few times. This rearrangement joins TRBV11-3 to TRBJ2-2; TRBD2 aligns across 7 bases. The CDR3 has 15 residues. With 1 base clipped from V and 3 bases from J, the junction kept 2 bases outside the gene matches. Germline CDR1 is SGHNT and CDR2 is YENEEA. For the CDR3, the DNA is TGTGCCAGCAGCTTAGGAGGGAGGGACACCGGGGAGCTGTTTTTT. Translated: CASSLGGRDTGELFF.

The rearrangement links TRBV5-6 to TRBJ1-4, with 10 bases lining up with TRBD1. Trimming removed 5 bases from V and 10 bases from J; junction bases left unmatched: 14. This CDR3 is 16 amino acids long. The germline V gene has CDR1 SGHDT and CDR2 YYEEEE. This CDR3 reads CASRDRDRGPVGKLFF. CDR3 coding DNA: TGTGCCAGCAGGGACCGGGACAGGGGCCCCGTGGGAAAACTGTTTTTT.

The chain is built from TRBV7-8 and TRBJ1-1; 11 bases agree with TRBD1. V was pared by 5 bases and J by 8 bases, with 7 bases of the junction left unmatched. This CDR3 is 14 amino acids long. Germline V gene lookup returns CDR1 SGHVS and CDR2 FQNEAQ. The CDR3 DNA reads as TGTGCCAGCAGCCCGGCGGGACAGGGGGGAGAAGCTTTCTTT. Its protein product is CASSPAGQGGEAFF.

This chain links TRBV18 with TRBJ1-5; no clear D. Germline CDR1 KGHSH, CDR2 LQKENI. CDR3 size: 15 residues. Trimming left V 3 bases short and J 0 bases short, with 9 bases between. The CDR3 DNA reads TGTGCCAGCTCACCTGGCGCGGATAGCAATCAGCCCCAGCATTTT. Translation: CASSPGADSNQPQHF.

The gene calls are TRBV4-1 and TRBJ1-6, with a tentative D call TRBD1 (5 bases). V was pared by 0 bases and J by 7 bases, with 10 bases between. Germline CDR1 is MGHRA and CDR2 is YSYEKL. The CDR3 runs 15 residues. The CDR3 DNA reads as TGCGCCAGCAGCCAAGAGTCGGGGGTCAATTCACCCCTCCACTTT. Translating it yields CASSQESGVNSPLHF.

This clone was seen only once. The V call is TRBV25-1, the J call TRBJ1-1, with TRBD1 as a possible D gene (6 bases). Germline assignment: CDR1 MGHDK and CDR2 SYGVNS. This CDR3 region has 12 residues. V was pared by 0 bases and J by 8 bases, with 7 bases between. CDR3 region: CASSEYGQEAFF. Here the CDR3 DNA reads TGTGCCAGCAGTGAATATGGACAGGAAGCTTTCTTT.

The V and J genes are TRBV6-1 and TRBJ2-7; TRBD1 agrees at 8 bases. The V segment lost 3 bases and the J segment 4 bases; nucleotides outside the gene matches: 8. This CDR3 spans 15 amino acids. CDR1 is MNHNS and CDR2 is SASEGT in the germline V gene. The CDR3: CASSEGHRQGYEQYF. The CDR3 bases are TGTGCCAGCAGTGAGGGCCACAGACAGGGGTACGAGCAGTACTTC.

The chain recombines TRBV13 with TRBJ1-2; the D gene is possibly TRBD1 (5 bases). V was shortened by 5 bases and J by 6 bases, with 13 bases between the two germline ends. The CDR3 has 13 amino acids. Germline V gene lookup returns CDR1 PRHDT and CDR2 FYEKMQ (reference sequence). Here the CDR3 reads CASSVAGNNGYTF. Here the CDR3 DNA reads TGTGCCAGCAGCGTGGCAGGGAATAATGGCTACACCTTC.

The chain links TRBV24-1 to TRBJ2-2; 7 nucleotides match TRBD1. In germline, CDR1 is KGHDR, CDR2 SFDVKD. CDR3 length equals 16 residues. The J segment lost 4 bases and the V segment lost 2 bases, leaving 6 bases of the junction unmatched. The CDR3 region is CATSDSRDSRTGELFF. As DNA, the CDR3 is TGTGCCACCAGTGATTCTCGGGACAGCCGCACCGGGGAGCTGTTTTTT.

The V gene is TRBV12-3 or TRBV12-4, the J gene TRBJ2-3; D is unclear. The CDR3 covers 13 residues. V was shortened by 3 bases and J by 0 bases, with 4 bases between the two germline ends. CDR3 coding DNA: TGTGCCAGCAGTTTGGGCAGCACAGATACGCAGTATTTT. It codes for CASSLGSTDTQYF.

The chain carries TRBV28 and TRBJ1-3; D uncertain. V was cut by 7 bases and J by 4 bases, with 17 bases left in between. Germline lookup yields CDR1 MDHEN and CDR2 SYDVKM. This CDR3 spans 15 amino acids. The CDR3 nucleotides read TGTGCCAGCACCTTAATCCTCGAGCCCGGAAACACCATATATTTT. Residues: CASTLILEPGNTIYF.

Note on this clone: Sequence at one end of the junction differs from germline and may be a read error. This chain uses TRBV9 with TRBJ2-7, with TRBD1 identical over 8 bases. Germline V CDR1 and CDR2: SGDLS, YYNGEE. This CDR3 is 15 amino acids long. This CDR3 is CASSVATGASFEQYF. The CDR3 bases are TGTGCCAGCAGCGTGGCGACAGGGGCCTCCTTCGAGCAGTACTTC.

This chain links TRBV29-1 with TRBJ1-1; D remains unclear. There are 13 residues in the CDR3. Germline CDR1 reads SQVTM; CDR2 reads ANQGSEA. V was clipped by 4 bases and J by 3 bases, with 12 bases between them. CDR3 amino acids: CSVVQQKDTEAFF. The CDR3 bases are TGCAGCGTTGTACAGCAAAAAGACACTGAAGCTTTCTTT.